The rows below give T cell receptor beta chains drawn from one sample of a study of shared clonotypes between healthy human individuals. Sequencing was performed with immunoSEQ multiplex PCR; in TCRdb, only in-frame clones are kept and a portion is missing. The profile covers some 2 million clones, with roughly 94% appearing a single time and 0.1% to 0.15% taken by the ten largest. The specimen was naive CD4+ T cells sorted from blood. The receptors come from a man between 18 and 35 years old in good health. CDR3s include the opening cysteine and the closing phenylalanine or tryptophan.

j_gene: TRBJ2-1
v_gene: TRBV30
CDR3aa: CAWSESNEQFF

j_gene: TRBJ2-7
v_gene: TRBV6-5
CDR3aa: CASSSRDPGAYEQYF

j_gene: TRBJ2-7
v_gene: TRBV10-3
CDR3aa: CAISPGTSGAYEQYF

j_gene: TRBJ2-7
v_gene: TRBV18
CDR3aa: CASSPPLGGGHEQYF

j_gene: TRBJ2-7
v_gene: TRBV5-1
CDR3aa: CASSLAGTAEQYF

j_gene: TRBJ1-6
v_gene: TRBV25-1
CDR3aa: CASRGTGFNSPLHF

j_gene: TRBJ2-1
v_gene: TRBV11-3
CDR3aa: CASSLRQGEYNEQFF

j_gene: TRBJ1-6
v_gene: TRBV5-1
CDR3aa: CASSLEPMGLGNSPLHF

j_gene: TRBJ2-4
v_gene: TRBV28
CDR3aa: CASSLDILAKNIQYF

j_gene: TRBJ1-2
v_gene: TRBV28
CDR3aa: CASSLLTGGYGYTF

j_gene: TRBJ2-5
v_gene: TRBV6-5
CDR3aa: CASRQDGTRETQYF